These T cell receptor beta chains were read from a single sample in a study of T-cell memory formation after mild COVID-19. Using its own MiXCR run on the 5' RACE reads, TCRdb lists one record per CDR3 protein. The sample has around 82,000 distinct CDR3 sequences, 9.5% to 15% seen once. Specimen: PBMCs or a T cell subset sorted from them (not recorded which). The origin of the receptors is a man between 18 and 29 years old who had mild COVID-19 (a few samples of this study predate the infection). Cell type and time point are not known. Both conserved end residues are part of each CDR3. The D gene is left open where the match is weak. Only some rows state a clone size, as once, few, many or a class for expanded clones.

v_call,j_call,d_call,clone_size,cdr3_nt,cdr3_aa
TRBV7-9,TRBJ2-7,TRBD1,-,TGTGCCAGCAGCTTAGAGCCCGGGACAGGGTTCTACGAGCAGTACTTC,CASSLEPGTGFYEQYF
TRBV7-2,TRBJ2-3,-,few,TGTGCCAGCAGCTCCCCGTTAGGTGTGGAGGATACGCAGTATTTT,CASSSPLGVEDTQYF
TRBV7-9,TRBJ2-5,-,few,TGTGCCAGCAGCTTAGATACAAACCAAGAGACCCAGTACTTC,CASSLDTNQETQYF
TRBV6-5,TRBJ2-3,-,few,TGTGCCAGCAGTTACGTGGCAGGCCTCACAGATACGCAGTATTTT,CASSYVAGLTDTQYF
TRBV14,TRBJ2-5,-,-,TGTGCCAGCAGCCAGAAAGATGTTGGGGAGACCCAGTACTTC,CASSQKDVGETQYF
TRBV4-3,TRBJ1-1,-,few,TGCGCCAGCAGCCAAGATTGGGTTGAGAACACTGAAGCTTTCTTT,CASSQDWVENTEAFF
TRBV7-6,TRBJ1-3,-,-,TGTGCCAGCAGCTCGACATCGAGGATAACCGGAAACACCATATATTTT,CASSSTSRITGNTIYF
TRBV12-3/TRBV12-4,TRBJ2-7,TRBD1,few,TGTGCCAGCAGTCCCGGGACAGGGTTCTACGAGCAGTACTTC,CASSPGTGFYEQYF
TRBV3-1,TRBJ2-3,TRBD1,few,TGTGCCAGCAGCCGAGGGACAGGGCCAGATACGCAGTATTTT,CASSRGTGPDTQYF
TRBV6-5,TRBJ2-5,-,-,TGTGCCAGCAGTTACTCGGGGGGGACAACTGAGACCCAGTACTTC,CASSYSGGTTETQYF
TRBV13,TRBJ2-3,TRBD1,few,TGTGCCAGCAGCCTCGTTGCGACAGGGGGATCTTATAGCACAGATACGCAGTATTTT,CASSLVATGGSYSTDTQYF
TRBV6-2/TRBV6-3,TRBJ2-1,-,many,TGTGCCAGCAGGGAGGACAGTAGCTCCTACAATGAGCAGTTCTTC,CASREDSSSYNEQFF
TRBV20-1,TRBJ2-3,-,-,TGCAGTGCTAGAGTCGAACGGATAAGGCCCACAGATACGCAGTATTTT,CSARVERIRPTDTQYF
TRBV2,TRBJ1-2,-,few,TGTGCCAGCAGCGCTTCACAGGGTGGCCTCGGAAGAGGCTACACCTTC,CASSASQGGLGRGYTF
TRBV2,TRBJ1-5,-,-,TGTGCCAGCAGTGATGCAACAGATCCTTACCAGCCCCAGCATTTT,CASSDATDPYQPQHF
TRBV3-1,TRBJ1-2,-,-,TGTGCCAGCAGCCAAGATCCGGGTTACGGCTACACCTTC,CASSQDPGYGYTF
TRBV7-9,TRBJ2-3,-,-,TGTGCCAGCAGCTCCCGGGACGGGATCACAGATACGCAGTATTTT,CASSSRDGITDTQYF
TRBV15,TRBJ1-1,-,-,TGTGCCACCGGGGGGGATGAGGCGGGGAGCACTGAAGCTTTCTTT,CATGGDEAGSTEAFF
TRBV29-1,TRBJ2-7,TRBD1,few,TGCAGCGTTGGGGGACAGCCCTACGAGCAGTACTTC,CSVGGQPYEQYF
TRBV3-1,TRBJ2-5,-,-,TGTGCCAGCAGCCGTGGGGGAGAGACCCAGTACTTC,CASSRGGETQYF
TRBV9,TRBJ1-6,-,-,TGTGCCAGCAGCGTAAGTTCCGGGCTAGGGTCACCCCTCCACTTT,CASSVSSGLGSPLHF
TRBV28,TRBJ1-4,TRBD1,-,TGTGCCAGCAATTTCCAGGGGGAAAACAATGAAAAACTGTTTTTT,CASNFQGENNEKLFF
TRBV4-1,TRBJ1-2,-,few,TGCGCCAGCAGCCCCTCGGATATTGATCTTAACTATGGCTACACCTTC,CASSPSDIDLNYGYTF
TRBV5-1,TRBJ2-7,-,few,TGCGCCAGCCACACCTCGGAGGGGGCCCTGTCCGAGCAGTACTTC,CASHTSEGALSEQYF
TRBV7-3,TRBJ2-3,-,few,TGTGCCAGCAGCTTAACAGGGACCCCAGATACGCAGTATTTT,CASSLTGTPDTQYF
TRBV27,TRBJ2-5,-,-,TGTGCCAGCAGCGGGCCCTGGGGGACCCAGTACTTC,CASSGPWGTQYF
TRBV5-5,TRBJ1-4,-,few,TGTGCCAGCAGCCCGAAGCCGGGGTTGAAAGGAAAACTGTTTTTT,CASSPKPGLKGKLFF
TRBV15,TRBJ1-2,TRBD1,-,TGTGCCACCAGCATCATAGGGGGCAGTGGCTACACCTTC,CATSIIGGSGYTF
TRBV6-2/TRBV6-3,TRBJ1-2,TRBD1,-,TGTGCCAGCAATTACGGGACAGCGTATGGCTACACCTTC,CASNYGTAYGYTF
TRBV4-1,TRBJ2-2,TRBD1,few,TGCGCCAGCAGCCAAGGGGGGCCCGGGACAGGGTCGACCGGGGAGCTGTTTTTT,CASSQGGPGTGSTGELFF
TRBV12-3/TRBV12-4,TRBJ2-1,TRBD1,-,TGTGCCAGCAGGCGGACAGGGAATGGCCATGAGCAGTTCTTC,CASRRTGNGHEQFF
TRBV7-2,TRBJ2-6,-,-,TGTGCCAGCAGCTTTCTCCGACGATTTGGGGACTCTGGGGCCAACGTCCTGACTTTC,CASSFLRRFGDSGANVLTF
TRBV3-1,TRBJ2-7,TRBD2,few,TGTGCCAGCAGCCCCCGGGCTAGCGGTTCCTACGAGCAGTACTTC,CASSPRASGSYEQYF
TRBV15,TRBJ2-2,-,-,TGTGCCACCAGCAGAGGAGGAGAGGGCTTGGCCGGGGAGCTGTTTTTT,CATSRGGEGLAGELFF
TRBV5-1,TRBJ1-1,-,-,TGCGCCAGCAGCTTGTCGGGTGCGACTGAAGCTTTCTTT,CASSLSGATEAFF
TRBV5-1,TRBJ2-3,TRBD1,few,TGCGCCAGCAGCTTGGTGACAGGGGAGACAGATACGCAGTATTTT,CASSLVTGETDTQYF
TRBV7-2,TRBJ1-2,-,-,TGTGCCAGCAGCTTAGAGGGAAGCGAGGATTTAGGCGGCTACACCTTC,CASSLEGSEDLGGYTF
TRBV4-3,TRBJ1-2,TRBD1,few,TGCGCCAGCCGACCGGGACAGGGGGCTCCTAACTATGGCTACACCTTC,CASRPGQGAPNYGYTF
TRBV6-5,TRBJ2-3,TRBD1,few,TGTGCCAGCAGTCAAACAGGGGGCCGCACAGATACGCAGTATTTT,CASSQTGGRTDTQYF
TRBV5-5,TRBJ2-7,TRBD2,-,TGTGCCAGCAGCTTGTCTAGCGGGGAGGCCTACGAGCAGTACTTC,CASSLSSGEAYEQYF
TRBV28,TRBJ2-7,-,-,TGTGCCAGCAGTCCCCTGGTCACCCCCTACGAGCAGTACTTC,CASSPLVTPYEQYF